Listed below are T cell receptor beta chains from one sample, sequenced in a study of blood T cell repertoires in COVID-19. Some clones are missing from TCRdb's copy, which holds only in-frame ones; the method was immunoSEQ multiplex PCR. Of approximately 350,000 clones listed, 85% to 90% are singletons. Sequenced sample: PBMCs or T cells enriched from blood (not recorded which). The receptors shown here come from a man younger than 35 who had recovered from COVID-19. CDR3s include the opening cysteine and the closing phenylalanine or tryptophan. D genes are given only for firm matches. Some rows mark clone size as missing; the rest say once, few, many or name a class of expanded clone.

- TRBJ2-3 TRBD1 TRBV3-1/TRBV3-2 CASSLRMPFRGQVPDTQYF TGTGCCAGCAGCTTACGAATGCCCTTTCGAGGACAGGTCCCAGATACGCAGTATTTT
- TRBJ2-5 - TRBV10-3 CAISERGRSGETQYF TGTGCCATCAGTGAACGGGGAAGGTCCGGGGAGACCCAGTACTTC
- TRBJ2-1 - TRBV12-5 CASGLVSGGRNYNEQFF TGTGCTAGTGGTTTGGTATCAGGAGGGAGGAACTACAATGAGCAGTTCTTC
- TRBJ1-5 - TRBV19 CASRPQGQVINQPQHF TGTGCCAGTAGGCCCCAGGGACAAGTGATTAATCAGCCCCAGCATTTT
few TRBJ1-2 - TRBV7-9 CASSFSRGQGNYGYTF TGTGCCAGCAGCTTCTCCAGGGGCCAGGGGAACTATGGCTACACCTTC
- TRBJ2-2 - TRBV18 CASSRAIHANTGELFF TGTGCCAGCTCACGGGCTATCCACGCGAACACCGGGGAGCTGTTTTTT
- TRBJ2-7 TRBD2 TRBV9 CASSGTSGKLSYEQYF TGTGCCAGCAGTGGGACTAGCGGGAAACTCTCCTACGAGCAGTACTTC
- TRBJ1-2 - TRBV6-4 CASRENSYGYTF TGTGCCAGCAGGGAGAATTCCTATGGCTACACCTTC
- TRBJ2-7 TRBD2 TRBV25-1 CASSDDRTSGGYEQYF TGTGCCAGCAGTGATGATAGGACTAGCGGGGGATACGAGCAGTACTTC
- TRBJ1-5 - TRBV4-3 CASHRERVPYQPQHF TGCGCCAGTCACCGTGAACGGGTCCCCTATCAGCCCCAGCATTTT
- TRBJ2-2 - TRBV7-3 CASSLVGGSAGELFF TGTGCCAGCAGCTTAGTAGGGGGATCGGCCGGGGAGCTGTTTTTT
- TRBJ1-5 TRBD1 TRBV2 CASSVTGGTQPQHF TGTGCCAGCAGCGTTACAGGGGGCACTCAGCCCCAGCATTTT
- TRBJ2-7 TRBD2 TRBV6-5 CASSSRDYNHYEQYF TGTGCCAGCAGCTCCCGGGACTATAACCACTACGAGCAGTACTTC
- TRBJ2-1 TRBD2 TRBV5-1 CASSSLAGGPNEQFF TGCGCCAGCAGCTCACTAGCGGGAGGACCCAATGAGCAGTTCTTC
- TRBJ2-7 TRBD1 TRBV4-3 CASSQDIGTDSYEQYF TGCGCCAGCAGCCAAGATATTGGGACAGACTCCTACGAGCAGTACTTC
- TRBJ2-7 TRBD2 TRBV7-3 CASSLTGGLAGAYAYEQYF TGTGCCAGCAGCTTAACCGGCGGACTAGCGGGGGCCTACGCCTACGAGCAGTACTTC
- TRBJ1-5 - TRBV6-5 CASRLRPNQPQHF TGTGCCAGCAGGCTCAGGCCCAATCAGCCCCAGCATTTT
- TRBJ2-6 - TRBV7-5 CVRDRAGANVLTF TGTGTCAGGGACAGGGCAGGGGCCAACGTCCTGACTTTC
- TRBJ1-1 - TRBV5-5 CASSRGAGTPGKNTEAFF TGTGCCAGCAGCCGGGGGGCTGGGACCCCAGGGAAGAACACTGAAGCTTTCTTT
- TRBJ2-7 - TRBV28 CASSFHLDEQYF TGTGCCAGCAGTTTCCATCTAGATGAGCAGTACTTC
- TRBJ1-2 - TRBV3-1/TRBV3-2 CASSQGGGPSNYGYTF TGTGCCAGCAGCCAAGGTGGTGGGCCCTCAAACTATGGCTACACCTTC
few TRBJ2-2 - TRBV7-2 CASTSRTDGTGELFF TGTGCCAGCACCTCAAGGACAGATGGGACCGGGGAGCTGTTTTTT
- TRBJ1-6 TRBD1 TRBV5-1 CASRSGQGGNSPLHF TGCGCCAGCAGATCCGGACAGGGGGGCAATTCACCCCTCCACTTT
- TRBJ2-3 - TRBV3-1/TRBV3-2 CASSPVVLEGDTQYF TGTGCCAGCAGCCCAGTAGTGTTAGAGGGAGATACGCAGTATTTT
- TRBJ2-2 - TRBV28 CATNLGARVAGELFF TGTGCCACTAATCTGGGAGCTAGGGTCGCCGGGGAGCTGTTTTTT
- TRBJ1-4 - TRBV7-9 CASSLGSYSTNEKLFF TGTGCCAGCAGCTTAGGATCCTACAGTACTAATGAAAAACTGTTTTTT
- TRBJ1-3 TRBD1 TRBV5-4 CASSSAGTGGNTIYF TGTGCCAGCAGCTCGGCCGGGACAGGTGGAAACACCATATATTTT
- TRBJ1-6 TRBD1 TRBV12-3/TRBV12-4 CASGTGTSPLHF TGTGCCAGCGGGACAGGGACCTCCCCCCTCCACTTT
- TRBJ2-5 TRBD2 TRBV2 CASSLLAEETQYF TGTGCCAGCAGTCTCCTAGCGGAAGAGACCCAGTACTTC
- TRBJ2-5 TRBD2 TRBV30 CAWSRLAGETQYF TGTGCCTGGAGTCGACTAGCGGGAGAGACCCAGTACTTC
- TRBJ2-3 - TRBV19 CASSIFGSDTQYF TGTGCCAGTAGTATTTTCGGGTCCGATACGCAGTATTTT
- TRBJ1-2 TRBD1 TRBV5-1 CATKPGTDYGYTF TGCGCCACCAAACCGGGGACAGACTATGGCTACACCTTC
- TRBJ2-7 TRBD1 TRBV25-1 CASSDPRTGGNEQYF TGTGCCAGCAGTGACCCAAGGACAGGGGGAAACGAGCAGTACTTC
- TRBJ1-3 - TRBV28 CASSLGHSSGNTIYF TGTGCCAGCAGTTTGGGACATAGCTCTGGAAACACCATATATTTT
- TRBJ2-4 TRBD2 TRBV6-5 CASSSGGNIQYF TGTGCCAGCAGCAGCGGGGGGAACATTCAGTACTTC